What follows are 4 T cell receptor beta chains derived from one specimen sequenced in a study of identical twins. TCRdb used MiXCR to reprocess the 5' RACE reads, holding one entry per CDR3 protein. Of about 280,000 distinct CDR3 sequences listed, more than 6.5% were seen once; the top ten hold about 2.1%. These sequences were also reported in another study, on yellow fever vaccine responses in identical twins.

Sample: memory (CD45RO+) T cells sorted from blood. The receptors stem from a woman aged 18-29 years in good health.

This clonotype was observed a few times. The genes are TRBV24-1 and TRBJ2-1; TRBD2 aligns across 7 bases. Losses at the gene ends were 0 bases for V and 0 bases for J; bases not matched to a gene: 1. CDR1 KGHDR and CDR2 SFDVKD come from the germline V gene. There are 16 residues in the CDR3. The CDR3 DNA is TGTGCCACCAGTGATTTGGGCGGGGGCTCCTACAATGAGCAGTTCTTC. This encodes CATSDLGGGSYNEQFF.

The V call is TRBV6-4, the J call TRBJ2-1, with 10 nucleotides matching TRBD2. Germline CDR1 MRHNA, CDR2 SNTAGT. V was pared by 4 bases and J by 8 bases, with 8 bases of the junction left unmatched. CDR3 length: 15 amino acids. CDR3 in DNA: TGTGCCAGCAGTGTGGAGCGGGGGGGAGTGGATGAGCAGTTCTTC. It encodes CASSVERGGVDEQFF.

The rearrangement joins TRBV11-1 to TRBJ2-2; 7 bases align to TRBD1. The V and J ends lost 2 bases and 1 base, in that order; junction bases with no gene match: 10. Germline loops: CDR1 SGHAT, CDR2 FQDESV (reference sequence). The CDR3 length is 18 residues. The chain's CDR3 is CASSLYWGGQENTGELFF. CDR3 bases: TGTGCCAGCAGCTTATATTGGGGCGGACAGGAGAACACCGGGGAGCTGTTTTTT.

This clonotype has at least ten counts. This sequence joins TRBV7-2 and TRBJ2-1; the match to TRBD2 covers 12 bases. J lost 4 bases, V lost 5 bases, and 9 bases had no gene match. This CDR3 is built from 17 residues. CDR1 is SGHTA and CDR2 is FQGNSA in the germline V gene. The DNA of the CDR3 is TGTGCCAGCAGCCTCCAGACTAGCGGGAGTAGTTACAATGAGCAGTTCTTC. Residues: CASSLQTSGSSYNEQFF. The full variable domain, rest sourced from reference TRBV7-2 and TRBJ2-1, is GAGVSQSPSNKVTEKGKDVELRCDPISGHTALYWYRQSLGQGLEFLIYFQGNSAPDKSGLPSDRFSAERTGGSVSTLTIQRTQQEDSAVYLCASSLQTSGSSYNEQFFGPGTRLTVL.